The clone carrying this T cell receptor beta chain was found once. The data belong to a study of cytomegalovirus exposure and HLA in healthy donors. PCR involved 60 Vbeta and 13 Jbeta primers. Clones were read by immunoSEQ multiplex PCR, and TCRdb kept only the in-frame ones, dropping some. The sample comprises about 98,000 clones, around 72% of which are singletons, and less than 2% rests with the top ten. Looked up from germline, CDR1 is SGDLS and CDR2 is YYNGEE. The CDR3 runs to 13 residues. V lost 3 bases, J lost 7 bases, and 13 bases lay in between. The TCR originated in a male donor in good health and CMV-seronegative. Sequencing used PBMCs. The J gene is TRBJ1-2, the V gene TRBV9; tentative D call: TRBD1 (6 bases). The CDR3, as DNA: TGTGCCAGCAGCGCCACAGGGTATCCTGGCTACACCTTC. Amino acid sequence: CASSATGYPGYTF.